This T cell receptor beta chain is from a study of response to subunit inactivated influenza vaccine. Study outcomes and limitations: Researchers suggested that each seasonal influenza vaccination recruits few new T cells.

TCRdb redid the calling of the RT-PCR reads with MiXCR, one entry per CDR3 protein. The sample has 650,000 to 850,000 distinct CDR3 sequences, 14% seen once. Only a few counts were recorded for this clonotype. Antigen specificity is unknown. J was trimmed by 6 bases and V by 2 bases; bases with no gene match: 0. This CDR3 region has 13 residues. Germline CDR1 reads MGHDK; CDR2 reads SYGVNS. The clonotype comes from a man in his fifties who received an inactivated influenza vaccine. This material consisted of PBMCs from blood, taken roughly 15 days before vaccination. V is TRBV25-1 and J is TRBJ2-3; 9 bases agree with TRBD2. The CDR3 is CASSEAGGDTQYF. CDR3 in DNA: TGTGCCAGCAGTGAAGCGGGAGGGGATACGCAGTATTTT. The variable domain in full, completed from reference TRBV25-1 and TRBJ2-3, reads EADIYQTPRYLVIGTGKKITLECSQTMGHDKMYWYQQDPGMELHLIHYSYGVNSTEKGDLSSESTVSRIRTEHFPLTLESARPSHTSQYLCASSEAGGDTQYFGPGTRLTVL.